This T cell receptor beta chain derives from a study of cytomegalovirus exposure and HLA in healthy donors. The germline V gene encodes CDR1 SGHVS and CDR2 FNYEAQ. The CDR3 loop spans 14 amino acids. The V and J ends lost 5 bases and 0 bases respectively, with 7 bases between them. Both 60 Vbeta primers and 13 Jbeta primers went into the PCR. Here immunoSEQ multiplex PCR was the method, and the copy in TCRdb shows in-frame clones only, minus some. The top ten hold about 8.3% of the sample, which has 95,000 to 100,000 clones, approximately 80% seen once. This clone was seen once. Sequencing was carried out using PBMCs. The chain couples TRBV7-6 to TRBJ2-2; no clear D. The source of this sequence is a female donor in good health and CMV-seronegative. Here the CDR3 DNA reads TGTGCCAGCAGCCCTCTCGCGAACACCGGGGAGCTGTTTTTT. Protein sequence: CASSPLANTGELFF.